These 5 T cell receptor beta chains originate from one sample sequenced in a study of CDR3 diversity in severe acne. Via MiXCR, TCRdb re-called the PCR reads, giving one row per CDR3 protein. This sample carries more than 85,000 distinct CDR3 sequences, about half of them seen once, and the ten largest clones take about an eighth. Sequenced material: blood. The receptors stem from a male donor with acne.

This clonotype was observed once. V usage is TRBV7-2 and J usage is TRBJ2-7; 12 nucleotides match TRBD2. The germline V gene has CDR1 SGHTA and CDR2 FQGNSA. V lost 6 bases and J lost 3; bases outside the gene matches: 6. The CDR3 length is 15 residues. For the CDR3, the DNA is TGTGCCAGCAGACCTCCTAGCGGGAGGGGCTACGAGCAGTACTTC. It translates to CASRPPSGRGYEQYF.

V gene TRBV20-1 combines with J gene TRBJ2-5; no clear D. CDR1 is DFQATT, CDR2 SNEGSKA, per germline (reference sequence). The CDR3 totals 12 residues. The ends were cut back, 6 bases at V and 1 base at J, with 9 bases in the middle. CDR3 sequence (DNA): TGCAGTGCACCGGGCCCCCAAGAGACCCAGTACTTC. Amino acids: CSAPGPQETQYF.

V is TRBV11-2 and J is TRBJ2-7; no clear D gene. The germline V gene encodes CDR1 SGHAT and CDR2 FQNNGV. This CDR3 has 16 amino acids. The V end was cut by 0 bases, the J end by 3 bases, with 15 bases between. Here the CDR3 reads CASSLESPRRGYEQYF. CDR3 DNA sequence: TGTGCCAGCAGCTTAGAGTCCCCCCGGCGCGGCTACGAGCAGTACTTC.

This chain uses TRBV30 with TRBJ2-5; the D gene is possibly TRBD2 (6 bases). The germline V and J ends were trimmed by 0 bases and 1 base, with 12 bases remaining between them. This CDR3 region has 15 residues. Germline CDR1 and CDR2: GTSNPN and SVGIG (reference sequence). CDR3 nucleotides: TGTGCCTGGAGTGTTCGGCAGGGAGGCCAAGAGACCCAGTACTTC. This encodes CAWSVRQGGQETQYF.

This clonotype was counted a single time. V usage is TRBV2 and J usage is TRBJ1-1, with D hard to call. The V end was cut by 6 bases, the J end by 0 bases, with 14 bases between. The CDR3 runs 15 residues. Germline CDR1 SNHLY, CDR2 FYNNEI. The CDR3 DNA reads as TGTGCCAGCAGACCTCAATGGCCGATGAACACTGAAGCTTTCTTT. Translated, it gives CASRPQWPMNTEAFF.